This T cell receptor (beta chain) derives from a study of blood T cell repertoires in COVID-19 (TCRdb year 2020). Broadly, across the study: The collaborator samples originated in the United States, Italy and Spain and spanned the acute and convalescent phases of COVID-19. The material from the prospective study consisted of cDNA or gDNA derived from T cells, B-cell-depleted T cells, or PBMCs. Subjects who had been exposed to COVID-19, were actively infected with it, or had recovered from it provided the deeply sampled blood TCRbeta repertoires that made up the dataset. The repertoires were made available in a free public database intended to serve as a resource for research on the immune response to SARS-CoV-2. Samples were obtained from the ongoing ImmuneRACE study (first 160 participants) and from some 1,300 subjects provided by 6 global collaborators. Nearly every sample came with metadata listing a de-identified subject ID, COVID-19 status, age in years and sex. HLA class I and class II types, where available, came from metadata supplied by the sample provider rather than from assay-based typing.

A remark on this clone: Its antigen specificity is not known. No base qualities exist here, and no much larger clone lies one base off it.

Beyond this particular receptor, the publication reports: How much clinical and demographic metadata was included differed by source and by participant, and the metadata was provided uncurated.

TCRbeta CDR3 regions were amplified from genomic DNA using the immunoSEQ Assay, a bias-controlled multiplex PCR. Turning to the authors' computational methods: Within the assay, amplification of reference gene primers was used to estimate how many nucleated cells each sample contained. To quantify the absolute abundance of each unique TCRbeta CDR3 rearrangement, sequence reads were collapsed and filtered. For each sample, productive Simpson clonality was calculated as the square root of Simpson's diversity index across productive rearrangements. TCRdb holds this immuneACCESS table with in-frame rearrangements only. Some clones are missing; in checked studies, unresolved V genes explain under half, and the rest has no known cause. V, J and clone size are those of that table, while D and trimming were read from the DNA. This sample gives some 49,000 clones in total; around 82% of them show up just once. The top ten constitute roughly 2.5% of the sample.

Each collaborating institution followed its own protocols to collect whole blood in K2EDTA tubes. For TCRbeta analysis, collaborators shipped samples in one of three forms: frozen whole blood, isolated PBMCs, or DNA extracted from either of those sample types. The source material was peripheral blood. This clonotype originated in a woman in her fifties or sixties with acute or convalescent COVID-19.

The CDR3 region has the sequence CATSSLAGGRETQYF. The sequenced DNA is TGTGCCACCAGCTCACTAGCGGGAGGGCGGGAGACCCAGTACTTC. The sequence joins TRBV15 to TRBJ2-5, and 13 junctional nucleotides match TRBD2. The CDR3 covers 15 residues, taking in both the cysteine and the phenylalanine. The retained sequence is limited to the CDR3, 45 bases, with the frame set at the first base. CDR1 and CDR2 were assigned from the germline V gene (reference sequence) as LNHNV and YYDKDF. Here V drops 5 bases and J drops 5 bases, and the junction holds 5 bases not matched to any gene.